Shown below are 23 T cell receptor beta chains from a single sample sequenced in a study of T cell responses to AZD1222 COVID-19 vaccine. Measured with immunoSEQ multiplex PCR; TCRdb has only the in-frame clones, and not every one. The sample contains nearly 35,000 clones, 65% to 90% of which appear only once. This specimen consisted of peripheral blood, obtained on day 0 of AZD1222 vaccination. These receptors were obtained from an adult in good health.

The V gene is TRBV19, the J gene TRBJ1-5; 8 nucleotides line up with TRBD1. Unmatched junction bases numbered 7, after V lost 6 bases and J lost 6 bases. Germline CDR1 is LNHDA and CDR2 is SQIVND (reference sequence). This CDR3 region has 14 residues. The CDR3 DNA reads TGTGCCAGTAGCTCGGACAGGGAGGGTCAGCCCCAGCATTTT. It encodes CASSSDREGQPQHF.

V and J are TRBV2 and TRBJ1-5; D call uncertain. The CDR3 has 17 amino acids. Germline V gives CDR1 SNHLY, CDR2 FYNNEI. Trimming shortened V by 0 bases and J by 1 base, and 13 bases separated the two germline ends. The CDR3 DNA reads as TGTGCCAGCAGTGAAGCGGTGGGGTGGCGAAGCAATCAGCCCCAGCATTTT. It yields the protein CASSEAVGWRSNQPQHF.

The J gene is TRBJ1-5, the V gene TRBV30, with unresolved D. The germline V gene encodes CDR1 GTSNPN and CDR2 SVGIG (reference sequence). There are 15 residues in the CDR3. The V end was cut by 3 bases, the J end by 1 base, with 13 bases between. CDR3 coding DNA: TGTGCCTGGAGCCTTCCGGGAGTCAGCAATCAGCCCCAGCATTTT. Its translation is CAWSLPGVSNQPQHF.

This chain uses TRBV9 with TRBJ1-2, with D tentatively TRBD1 (5 bases). In germline, CDR1 is SGDLS, CDR2 YYNGEE. The CDR3 loop spans 15 amino acids. V was trimmed by 0 bases and J by 3 bases, leaving 12 bases between them. The CDR3 protein is CASSVEVRADYGYTF. The CDR3 region has the DNA TGTGCCAGCAGCGTAGAGGTCAGGGCTGACTATGGCTACACCTTC.

The chain is built from TRBV6-2 or TRBV6-3 and TRBJ1-2, with D maybe TRBD1 (5 bases). Trimming took off 2 bases at V and 6 bases at J, with 19 bases between the two ends. Germline V CDR1 and CDR2: MNHEY, SVGEGT. This CDR3 region has 16 residues. Here the CDR3 reads CASSYGRGSGGDGYTF. DNA of the CDR3: TGTGCCAGCAGTTACGGGCGGGGCAGCGGCGGGGATGGCTACACCTTC.

The V and J genes are TRBV18 and TRBJ2-7; D uncertain. CDR3 length equals 15 residues. Trimming took 6 bases from V and 4 from J, leaving 19 bases between them. The germline V gene encodes CDR1 KGHSH and CDR2 LQKENI. Written as DNA, the CDR3 is TGTGCCAGCTCCGCAGCCCAACCCCCTAATTACGAGCAGTACTTC. Translation gives CASSAAQPPNYEQYF.

V usage is TRBV28 and J usage is TRBJ2-7, with 13 bases aligning to TRBD2. The CDR3 runs to 15 residues. The junction had 8 bases not matched to a gene; V was cut back by 7 bases and J by 5 bases. Germline loops: CDR1 MDHEN, CDR2 SYDVKM. CDR3 region: CASTQRTSGSNEQYF. The CDR3 DNA reads as TGTGCCAGCACCCAACGGACTAGCGGGAGCAACGAGCAGTACTTC.

J is TRBJ1-1 and V is TRBV28; 7 bases match TRBD1. Germline V gene lookup returns CDR1 MDHEN and CDR2 SYDVKM. The V segment lost 6 bases and the J segment 4 bases; nucleotides outside the gene matches: 8. The CDR3 has 14 residues. DNA of the CDR3: TGTGCCAGCAGATTCACAGGGGCGGGCACTGAAGCTTTCTTT. Translated, it gives CASRFTGAGTEAFF.

This clone has just a few counts. V usage is TRBV30 and J usage is TRBJ1-4, with TRBD1 as a possible D gene (5 bases). The CDR3 extends over 13 amino acids. The germline V gene has CDR1 GTSNPN and CDR2 SVGIG (reference sequence). The V and J ends lost 2 bases and 8 bases respectively, with 12 bases between them. The CDR3 loop reads CAWSPGHGEKLFF. DNA for the CDR3: TGTGCCTGGAGTCCTGGACATGGGGAAAAACTGTTTTTT.

There are a few counts of this clone. This chain links TRBV29-1 with TRBJ1-3; tentatively, D is TRBD1 (6 bases). V gave up 7 bases and J gave up 0 bases, with 10 bases separating them. The CDR3 spans 13 residues. The germline V gene has CDR1 SQVTM and CDR2 ANQGSEA. The CDR3 region is CSARGSSGNTIYF. The CDR3, as DNA: TGCAGCGCGAGGGGGAGCTCTGGAAACACCATATATTTT.

The chain employs TRBV7-2 and TRBJ1-3; 10 positions match TRBD1. The CDR3 sequence is 15 residues long. From germline, CDR1 is SGHTA and CDR2 FQGNSA. J gave up 8 bases and V 3 bases, and 7 bases lay outside the gene matches. CDR3 coding DNA: TGTGCCAGCAGCTTTGGGACAGGGGTATGGCACACCATATATTTT. It is translated as CASSFGTGVWHTIYF. The full variable domain, in which reference TRBV7-2 and TRBJ1-3 provide the parts outside the CDR3, is GAGVSQSPSNKVTEKGKDVELRCDPISGHTALYWYRQSLGQGLEFLIYFQGNSAPDKSGLPSDRFSAERTGGSVSTLTIQRTQQEDSAVYLCASSFGTGVWHTIYFGEGSWLTVV.

A single count supports this clone. This chain joins TRBV14 and TRBJ1-2, with D uncertain. Germline CDR1 and CDR2: SGHDN and FVKESK. The CDR3 loop spans 14 amino acids. Trimming took off 4 bases at V and 3 bases at J, with 12 bases between the two ends. CDR3 in amino acids: CASSRLWTDYGYTF. For the CDR3, the DNA is TGTGCCAGCAGCCGCCTATGGACGGACTATGGCTACACCTTC.

This rearrangement joins TRBV27 to TRBJ1-1, with D hard to call. Germline lookup yields CDR1 MNHEY and CDR2 SMNVEV (reference sequence). V dropped 4 bases and J dropped 1 base, with 13 bases sitting between them. The CDR3 sequence is 15 residues long. CDR3 amino acids: CASSWTPTRNTEAFF. CDR3 sequence (DNA): TGTGCCAGCAGTTGGACCCCCACTAGGAACACTGAAGCTTTCTTT.

The rearrangement joins TRBV3-1 (or the pseudogene TRBV3-2) to TRBJ1-1, with 9 bases that match TRBD1. V trimming: 6 bases; J trimming: 1 base; junction bases outside the gene matches: 3. CDR1 is LGHDT and CDR2 is YNNKEL in the germline V gene (reference sequence). The CDR3 covers 14 residues. The CDR3 DNA sequence: TGTGCCAGCAGTTCGGACAGGGGGAACACTGAAGCTTTCTTT. Protein product: CASSSDRGNTEAFF.

The chain uses TRBV19 and TRBJ1-3; no reliable D call. Per the germline V gene, CDR1 is LNHDA and CDR2 is SQIVND (reference sequence). The CDR3 has 14 amino acids. V lost 3 bases and J lost 0, with 6 bases in between. CDR3 protein: CASSILFSGNTIYF. CDR3 nucleotides: TGTGCCAGTAGTATCTTGTTCTCTGGAAACACCATATATTTT.

This clone is a singleton in its sample. This chain uses TRBV28 with TRBJ1-2, with D perhaps TRBD1 (5 bases). The ends were cut back, 3 bases at V and 5 bases at J, with 10 bases in the middle. The germline V gene encodes CDR1 MDHEN and CDR2 SYDVKM. The CDR3 is made up of 13 amino acids. CDR3 in DNA: TGTGCCAGCAGTTTCGGGGGAAGGTATGGCTACACCTTC. As protein: CASSFGGRYGYTF.

The CDR3 nucleotides read TGTGCCAGCAGGACGGGGCCTCGCACTGAAGCTTTCTTT. As protein: CASRTGPRTEAFF. This chain joins TRBV12-3 or TRBV12-4 and TRBJ1-1; TRBD1 might be the D (5 bases). Trimming took 6 bases from V and 4 from J, leaving 12 bases between them. The CDR3 totals 13 residues.

This clone was recorded once. The V call is TRBV29-1, the J call TRBJ1-5; no definite D call. The CDR3 runs to 15 residues. Per the germline V gene, CDR1 is SQVTM and CDR2 is ANQGSEA. The germline V and J ends were trimmed by 7 bases and 0 bases, with 16 bases remaining between them. The CDR3 sequence is CSAEGSAYSNQPQHF. The CDR3 coding sequence is TGCAGCGCAGAGGGTTCAGCTTATAGCAATCAGCCCCAGCATTTT. The full variable domain, rest sourced from reference TRBV29-1 and TRBJ1-5, is SAVISQKPSRDICQRGTSLTIQCQVDSQVTMMFWYRQQPGQSLTLIATANQGSEATYESGFVIDKFPISRPNLTFSTLTVSNMSPEDSSIYLCSAEGSAYSNQPQHFGDGTRLSIL.

The chain links TRBV2 to TRBJ1-5; tentative D call: TRBD1 (5 bases). Deletions cut 6 bases from V and 4 bases from J, with 10 bases between. This CDR3 comprises 13 residues. Germline V gene lookup returns CDR1 SNHLY and CDR2 FYNNEI. The CDR3 here is CASSRQLNQPQHF. In DNA form, the CDR3 reads TGTGCCAGCAGCCGACAGCTGAATCAGCCCCAGCATTTT.

The DNA of the CDR3 is TGTGCCAGCAGCCCTGGACAGATGAACACTGAAGCTTTCTTT. Translated, it gives CASSPGQMNTEAFF. The chain uses TRBV9 and TRBJ1-1; a weak D match, TRBD1 (6 bases). Trimming cost V 4 bases and J 0 bases, with 10 bases left between them. From germline, CDR1 is SGDLS and CDR2 YYNGEE. The CDR3 consists of 14 residues.

This clone has more than one count but fewer than ten. The chain combines TRBV3-1 (or the pseudogene TRBV3-2) with TRBJ2-3, with TRBD2 matching over 8 bases. Germline V CDR1 and CDR2: LGHDT, YNNKEL (reference sequence). V trimming: 1 base; J trimming: 0 bases; junction bases outside the gene matches: 9. The CDR3 has 18 amino acids. The CDR3 sequence is CASSQGSLAGFSTDTQYF. The CDR3 nucleotides are TGTGCCAGCAGCCAAGGAAGCCTAGCGGGCTTTAGCACAGATACGCAGTATTTT.

The gene calls are TRBV30 and TRBJ1-2; D gene uncertain. CDR1 is GTSNPN and CDR2 is SVGIG in the germline V gene (reference sequence). The V and J ends lost 2 bases and 10 bases respectively, with 17 bases between them. The CDR3 has 13 residues. The CDR3 DNA is TGTGCCTGGAGTCAAGGACTGCAGGATGACTACACCTTC. Its translation is CAWSQGLQDDYTF.

The chain recombines TRBV27 with TRBJ1-4; D is uncertain. The germline V and J ends were trimmed by 0 bases and 7 bases, with 9 bases remaining between them. Germline CDR1 is MNHEY and CDR2 is SMNVEV (reference sequence). The CDR3 contains 14 residues. The CDR3 DNA is TGTGCCAGCAGTTTATCGGGAGATTTTGAAAAACTGTTTTTT. Its translation: CASSLSGDFEKLFF. The full variable domain, its missing parts supplied by reference TRBV27 and TRBJ1-4, is EAQVTQNPRYLITVTGKKLTVTCSQNMNHEYMSWYRQDPGLGLRQIYYSMNVEVTDKGDVPEGYKVSRKEKRNFPLILESPSPNQTSLYFCASSLSGDFEKLFFGSGTQLSVL.